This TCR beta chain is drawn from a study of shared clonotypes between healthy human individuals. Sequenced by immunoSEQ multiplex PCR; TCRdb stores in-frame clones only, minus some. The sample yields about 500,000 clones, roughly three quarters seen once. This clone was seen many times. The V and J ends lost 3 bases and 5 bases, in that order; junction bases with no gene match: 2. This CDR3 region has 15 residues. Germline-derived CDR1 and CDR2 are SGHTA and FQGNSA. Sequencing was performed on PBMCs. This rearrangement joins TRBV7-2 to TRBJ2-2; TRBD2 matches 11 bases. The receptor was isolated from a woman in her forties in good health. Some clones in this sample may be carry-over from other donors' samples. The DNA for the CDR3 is TGTGCCAGCAGCTTTAGACTAGCGGGGACCGGGGAGCTGTTTTTT. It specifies CASSFRLAGTGELFF.